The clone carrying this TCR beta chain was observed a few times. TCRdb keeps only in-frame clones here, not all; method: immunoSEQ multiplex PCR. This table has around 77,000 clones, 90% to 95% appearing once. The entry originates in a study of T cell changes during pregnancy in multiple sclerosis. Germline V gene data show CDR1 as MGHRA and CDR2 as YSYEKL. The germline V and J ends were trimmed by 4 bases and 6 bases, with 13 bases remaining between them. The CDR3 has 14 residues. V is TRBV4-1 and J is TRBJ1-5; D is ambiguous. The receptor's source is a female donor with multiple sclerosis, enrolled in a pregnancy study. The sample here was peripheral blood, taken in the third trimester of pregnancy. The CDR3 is CASSPHIRSQPQHF. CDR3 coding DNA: TGCGCCAGCAGCCCTCACATAAGGAGTCAGCCCCAGCATTTT.